This TCR beta chain derives from a study of post-analysis software for immune sequencing data. Unique molecular identifiers were present in the TCR beta cDNA libraries. TCRdb passed the PCR reads through MiXCR, listing each CDR3 protein once. The sample has under 650,000 distinct CDR3 sequences, roughly two fifths seen once; the top ten hold approximately 1.7%. The CDR3 runs to 13 residues. The V and J ends lost 5 bases and 4 bases, in that order; junction bases with no gene match: 6. Per the germline V gene, CDR1 is DFQATT and CDR2 is SNEGSKA (reference sequence). This clonotype was recorded once. The target antigen is unknown. Whole-study findings and limits: In patients, TRBV5-6, TRBV5-1 and TRBV20-1 belonged to roughly 5 TRBV segments found more frequently than in controls. Strong same-batch co-clustering of samples appeared with F measure clustering.

V gene TRBV20-1 combines with J gene TRBJ2-3; TRBD1 matches at 7 bases. The TCR was taken from a girl aged 10 to 17 with multiple sclerosis. The sample consisted of blood. CDR3 protein: CSAADRSADTQYF. CDR3 bases: TGCAGTGCTGCGGACAGGAGCGCAGATACGCAGTATTTT.